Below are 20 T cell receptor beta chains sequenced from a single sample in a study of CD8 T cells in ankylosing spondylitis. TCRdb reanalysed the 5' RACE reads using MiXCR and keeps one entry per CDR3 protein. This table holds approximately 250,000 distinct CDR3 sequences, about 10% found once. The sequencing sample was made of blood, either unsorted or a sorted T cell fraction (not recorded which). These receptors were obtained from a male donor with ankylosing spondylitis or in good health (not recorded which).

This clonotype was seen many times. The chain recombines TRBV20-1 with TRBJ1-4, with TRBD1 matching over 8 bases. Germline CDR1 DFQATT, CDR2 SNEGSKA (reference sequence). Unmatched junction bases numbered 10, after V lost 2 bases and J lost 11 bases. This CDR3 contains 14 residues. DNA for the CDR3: TGCAGTGCTAGAAGCGGGACAGGCCCTGGGAAACTGTTTTTT. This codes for CSARSGTGPGKLFF.

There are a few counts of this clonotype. The CDR3 DNA reads TGTGCCAGCAGCCAATGGGGCGCCGAGCAGTACTTC. This codes for CASSQWGAEQYF. The V and J genes are TRBV14 and TRBJ2-7; TRBD1 is a possible D gene (5 bases). The CDR3 is 12 amino acids. Germline CDR1 SGHDN, CDR2 FVKESK. With 2 bases removed from V and 6 bases from J, the gap between germline ends came to 8 bases.

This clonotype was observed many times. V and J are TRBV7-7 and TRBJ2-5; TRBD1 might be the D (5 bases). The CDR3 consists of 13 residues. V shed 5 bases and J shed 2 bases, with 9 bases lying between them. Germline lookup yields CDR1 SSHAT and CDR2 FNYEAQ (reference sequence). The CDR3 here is CASSLDRQETQYF. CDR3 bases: TGTGCCAGCAGCCTCGACAGACAAGAGACCCAGTACTTC.

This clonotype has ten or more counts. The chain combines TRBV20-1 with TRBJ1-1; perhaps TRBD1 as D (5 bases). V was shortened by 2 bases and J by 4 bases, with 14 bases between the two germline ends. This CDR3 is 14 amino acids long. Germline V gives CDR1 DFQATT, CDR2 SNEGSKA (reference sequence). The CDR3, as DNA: TGCAGTGCTAGAAGTGGGGGAGGTAGCACTGAAGCTTTCTTT. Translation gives CSARSGGGSTEAFF.

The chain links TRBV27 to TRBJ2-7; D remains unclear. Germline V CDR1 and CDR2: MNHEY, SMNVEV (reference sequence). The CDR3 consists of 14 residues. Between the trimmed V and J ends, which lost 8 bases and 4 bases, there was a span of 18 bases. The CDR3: CASLEGESVYEQYF. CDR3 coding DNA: TGTGCCAGCCTGGAAGGAGAATCGGTATACGAGCAGTACTTC.

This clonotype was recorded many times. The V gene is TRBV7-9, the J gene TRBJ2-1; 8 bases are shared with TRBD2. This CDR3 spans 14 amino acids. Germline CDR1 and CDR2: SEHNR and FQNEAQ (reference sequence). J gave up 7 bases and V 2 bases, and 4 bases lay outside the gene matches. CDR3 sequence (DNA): TGTGCCAGCAGCTTATCGCGGGGGGCGAATGAGCAGTTCTTC. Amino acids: CASSLSRGANEQFF.

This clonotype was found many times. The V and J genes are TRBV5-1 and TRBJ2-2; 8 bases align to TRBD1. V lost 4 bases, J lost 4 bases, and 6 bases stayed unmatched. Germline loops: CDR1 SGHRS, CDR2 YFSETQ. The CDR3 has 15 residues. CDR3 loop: CASSPDRVGTGELFF. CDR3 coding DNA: TGCGCCAGCAGCCCGGACAGGGTCGGCACCGGGGAGCTGTTTTTT.

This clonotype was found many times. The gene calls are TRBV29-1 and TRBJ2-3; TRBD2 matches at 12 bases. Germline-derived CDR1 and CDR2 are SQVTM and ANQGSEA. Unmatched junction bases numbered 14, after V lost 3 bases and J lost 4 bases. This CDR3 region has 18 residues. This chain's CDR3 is CSVDPGLAGPKRADTQYF. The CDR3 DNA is TGCAGCGTTGACCCCGGACTAGCGGGACCTAAAAGGGCAGATACGCAGTATTTT.

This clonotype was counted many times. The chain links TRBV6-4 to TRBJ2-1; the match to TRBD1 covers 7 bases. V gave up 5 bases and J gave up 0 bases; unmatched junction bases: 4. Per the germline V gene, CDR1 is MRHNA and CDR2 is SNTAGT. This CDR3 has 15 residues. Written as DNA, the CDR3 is TGTGCCAGCAGTCCAGGGGACAGCTCCTACAATGAGCAGTTCTTC. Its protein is CASSPGDSSYNEQFF.

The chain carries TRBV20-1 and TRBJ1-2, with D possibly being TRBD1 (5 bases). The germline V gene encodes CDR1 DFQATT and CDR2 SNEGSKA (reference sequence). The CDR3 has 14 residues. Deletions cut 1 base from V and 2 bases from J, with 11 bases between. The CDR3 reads CSARAPGVNYGYTF. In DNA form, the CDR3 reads TGCAGTGCTAGAGCCCCGGGGGTAAACTATGGCTACACCTTC.

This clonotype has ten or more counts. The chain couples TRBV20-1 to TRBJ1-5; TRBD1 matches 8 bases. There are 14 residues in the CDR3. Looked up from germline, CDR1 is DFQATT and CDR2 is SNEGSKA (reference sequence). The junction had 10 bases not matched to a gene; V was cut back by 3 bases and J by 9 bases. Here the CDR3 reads CSASPGTGSGPQHF. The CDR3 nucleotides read TGCAGTGCTAGCCCGGGGACAGGTAGTGGGCCCCAGCATTTT.

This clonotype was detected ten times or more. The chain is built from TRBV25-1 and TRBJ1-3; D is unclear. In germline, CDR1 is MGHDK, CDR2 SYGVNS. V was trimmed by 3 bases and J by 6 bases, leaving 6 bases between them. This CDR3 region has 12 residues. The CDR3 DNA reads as TGTGCCAGCAGTGACCCTTTAAACACCATATATTTT. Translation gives CASSDPLNTIYF. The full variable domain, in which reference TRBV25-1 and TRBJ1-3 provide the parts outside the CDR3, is EADIYQTPRYLVIGTGKKITLECSQTMGHDKMYWYQQDPGMELHLIHYSYGVNSTEKGDLSSESTVSRIRTEHFPLTLESARPSHTSQYLCASSDPLNTIYFGEGSWLTVV.

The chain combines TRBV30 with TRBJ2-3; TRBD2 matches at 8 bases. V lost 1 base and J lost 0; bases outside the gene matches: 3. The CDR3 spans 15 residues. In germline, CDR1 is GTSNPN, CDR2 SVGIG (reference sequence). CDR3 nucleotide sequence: TGTGCCTGGAGTGAGGGCGGGGGGAGCACAGATACGCAGTATTTT. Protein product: CAWSEGGGSTDTQYF.

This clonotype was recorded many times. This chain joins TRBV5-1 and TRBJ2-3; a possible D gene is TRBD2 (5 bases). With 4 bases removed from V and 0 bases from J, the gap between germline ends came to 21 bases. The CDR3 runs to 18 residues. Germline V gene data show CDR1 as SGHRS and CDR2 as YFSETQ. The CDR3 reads CASSAPSRDLTSTDTQYF. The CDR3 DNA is TGCGCCAGCAGCGCGCCCTCCCGGGATCTTACTAGCACAGATACGCAGTATTTT.

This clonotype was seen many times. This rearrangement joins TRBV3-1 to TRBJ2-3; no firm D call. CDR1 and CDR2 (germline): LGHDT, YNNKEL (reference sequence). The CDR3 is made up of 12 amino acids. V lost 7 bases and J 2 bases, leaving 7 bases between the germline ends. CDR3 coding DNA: TGTGCCAGCACTGGACCCACAGATACGCAGTATTTT. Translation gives CASTGPTDTQYF.

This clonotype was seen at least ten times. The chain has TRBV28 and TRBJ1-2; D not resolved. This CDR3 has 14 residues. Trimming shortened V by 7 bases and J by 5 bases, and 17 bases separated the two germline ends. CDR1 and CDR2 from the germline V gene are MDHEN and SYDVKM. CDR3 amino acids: CASTSAPVGYGYTF. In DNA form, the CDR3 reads TGTGCCAGCACCTCAGCCCCCGTGGGGTATGGCTACACCTTC.

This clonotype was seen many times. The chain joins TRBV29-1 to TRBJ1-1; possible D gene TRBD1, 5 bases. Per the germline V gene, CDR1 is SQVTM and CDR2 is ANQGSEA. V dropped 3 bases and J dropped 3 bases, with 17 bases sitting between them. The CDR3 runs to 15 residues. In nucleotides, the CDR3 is TGCAGCGTTGATCGTTACGCACAGGCTGACACTGAAGCTTTCTTT. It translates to CSVDRYAQADTEAFF.

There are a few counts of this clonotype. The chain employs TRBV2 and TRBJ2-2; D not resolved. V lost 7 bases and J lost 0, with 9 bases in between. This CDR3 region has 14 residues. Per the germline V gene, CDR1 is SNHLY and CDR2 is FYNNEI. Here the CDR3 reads CASKGAPNTGELFF. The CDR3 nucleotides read TGTGCCAGCAAGGGTGCGCCGAACACCGGGGAGCTGTTTTTT. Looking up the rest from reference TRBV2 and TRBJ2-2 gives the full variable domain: EPEVTQTPSHQVTQMGQEVILRCVPISNHLYFYWYRQILGQKVEFLVSFYNNEISEKSEIFDDQFSVERPDGSNFTLKIRSTKLEDSAMYFCASKGAPNTGELFFGEGSRLTVL.

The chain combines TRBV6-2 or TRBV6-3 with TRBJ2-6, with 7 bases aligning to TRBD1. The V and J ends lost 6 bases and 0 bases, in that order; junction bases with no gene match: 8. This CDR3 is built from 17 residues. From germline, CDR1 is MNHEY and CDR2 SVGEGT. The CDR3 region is CASSKDRSISGANVLTF. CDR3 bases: TGTGCCAGCAGCAAGGACAGGTCCATCTCTGGGGCCAACGTCCTGACTTTC.

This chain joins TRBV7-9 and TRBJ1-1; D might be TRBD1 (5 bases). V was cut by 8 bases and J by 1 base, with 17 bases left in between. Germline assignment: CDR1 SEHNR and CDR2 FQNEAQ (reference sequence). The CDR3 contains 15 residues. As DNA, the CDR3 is TGTGCCAGCCCCGGGACCGCCCCCGGGAACACTGAAGCTTTCTTT. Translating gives CASPGTAPGNTEAFF.